The TCR beta chain under discussion was sequenced for a study of prognosis after radiotherapy for stage I lung cancer. Looking at the study overall: Adenocarcinoma occurred in roughly 13 patients and squamous cell carcinoma in seven. Post-radiotherapy, distant metastases were observed in a handful of patients (median roughly seven months), whereas no significant progression was observed in about 16.

Many counts were recorded for this clonotype. The antigen remains undetermined. Germline CDR1 is SGHKS and CDR2 is YYEKEE (reference sequence). The CDR3 has 15 residues. The ends were cut back, 2 bases at V and 4 bases at J, with 13 bases in the middle. Amplification of TCR beta CDR3 from genomic DNA used two-round multiplex PCR. Amplification in first-round PCR relied on primers specific to each TRBV and TRBJ gene. Universal primers were used in the second PCR round. A single record per CDR3 protein comes from TCRdb applying MiXCR to the multiplex PCR reads. The sample shows some 30,000 distinct CDR3 sequences, 40% to 55% of them seen only once. Study observations and caveats: Post-treatment Shannon entropy following stereotactic body radiation therapy was lower among patients who developed distant metastases.

Sequenced material: PBMCs, taken before or after stereotactic body radiation therapy (not recorded which). This chain links TRBV5-5 with TRBJ1-5, with D possibly TRBD1 on 6 matching bases. The clonotype originates from a donor older than 45 with non-small cell lung cancer. The CDR3 protein is CASSLAGQSNQPQHF. In nucleotides, the CDR3 is TGTGCCAGCAGCTTAGCTGGACAGTCAAATCAGCCCCAGCATTTT.